This is a list of T cell receptor beta chains from one sample in a study of T cells in narcolepsy. Profiled with immunoSEQ multiplex PCR; TCRdb holds only in-frame clones, not every one. Of 27,000 or so clones listed, approximately 87% are singletons. Sequenced: memory (CD45RA-) CD4+ T cells from blood. The receptor source for this set is a human donor in good health. The conserved cysteine and the conserved F or W are not part of the CDR3 here. D genes are given only for firm matches.

d_call: -; cdr3_length: 9; v_call: TRBV10-2; cdr3_aa: ASGTGLTQY
d_call: -; cdr3_length: 13; v_call: TRBV5-5; cdr3_aa: ASSFTGSGTGELF
d_call: TRBD1; cdr3_length: 12; v_call: TRBV5-5; cdr3_aa: ASSLGDRTYGYT
d_call: -; cdr3_length: 15; v_call: TRBV7-3; cdr3_aa: ASSLMGGSDGTDTQY
d_call: -; cdr3_length: 14; v_call: TRBV5-1; cdr3_aa: ASSPFDGDLNTEAF
d_call: -; cdr3_length: 12; v_call: TRBV2; cdr3_aa: ASSGLVVDQPQH
d_call: TRBD1; cdr3_length: 12; v_call: TRBV19; cdr3_aa: ASKDDRGSYGYT
d_call: TRBD1; cdr3_length: 12; v_call: TRBV6-6; cdr3_aa: ASSLAGGSYGYT
d_call: -; cdr3_length: 10; v_call: TRBV6-5; cdr3_aa: ASKTGPYGYT
d_call: -; cdr3_length: 13; v_call: TRBV5-1; cdr3_aa: ASSLSGVSTDTQY
d_call: -; cdr3_length: 14; v_call: TRBV18; cdr3_aa: ASSPPSQGNQETQY
d_call: -; cdr3_length: 12; v_call: TRBV15; cdr3_aa: ATSKAGGNQPQH
d_call: -; cdr3_length: 11; v_call: TRBV6-5; cdr3_aa: ASSGGYRNTIY
d_call: TRBD1; cdr3_length: 13; v_call: TRBV6-5; cdr3_aa: ASRIGQESSFEQF
d_call: -; cdr3_length: 13; v_call: TRBV2; cdr3_aa: ASTREGGVNEKLF
d_call: -; cdr3_length: 11; v_call: TRBV7-3; cdr3_aa: ASRLSRNTEAF
d_call: TRBD1; cdr3_length: 11; v_call: TRBV4-3; cdr3_aa: ASSHSTGDEQY
d_call: -; cdr3_length: 12; v_call: TRBV7-2; cdr3_aa: ASSRDTGSGEQF
d_call: -; cdr3_length: 13; v_call: TRBV19; cdr3_aa: ASSIRAGNTGELF
d_call: TRBD2; cdr3_length: 12; v_call: TRBV6-5; cdr3_aa: ASRLAGGGGELF
d_call: -; cdr3_length: 14; v_call: TRBV5-1; cdr3_aa: ASSYGGGQAQETQY
d_call: TRBD2; cdr3_length: 14; v_call: TRBV5-4; cdr3_aa: ASSGDRKAGVETQY
d_call: -; cdr3_length: 13; v_call: TRBV4-3; cdr3_aa: ASSHKVFGNEKLF
d_call: TRBD2; cdr3_length: 13; v_call: TRBV6-5; cdr3_aa: ASSYGLAGAETQY
d_call: -; cdr3_length: 11; v_call: TRBV5-1; cdr3_aa: ASSLGGEETQY
d_call: TRBD1; cdr3_length: 10; v_call: TRBV28; cdr3_aa: ATGTGRSEQY
d_call: TRBD1; cdr3_length: 11; v_call: TRBV6-1; cdr3_aa: ASGQGQGGKLF
d_call: -; cdr3_length: 11; v_call: TRBV6-5; cdr3_aa: ASSYKGSGELF
d_call: -; cdr3_length: 12; v_call: TRBV10-3; cdr3_aa: AISETTGSQPQH
d_call: TRBD1; cdr3_length: 12; v_call: TRBV19; cdr3_aa: ASRVTGAAQPQH
d_call: -; cdr3_length: 12; v_call: TRBV29-1; cdr3_aa: SVGRVRHTDTQY
d_call: -; cdr3_length: 12; v_call: TRBV6-5; cdr3_aa: ASSSGDYTGELF
d_call: TRBD1; cdr3_length: 15; v_call: TRBV27; cdr3_aa: ASSLTSFRGQAYEQY
d_call: TRBD1; cdr3_length: 12; v_call: TRBV7-9; cdr3_aa: ASSFGQDNEKLF
d_call: -; cdr3_length: 11; v_call: TRBV15; cdr3_aa: ATSSRQYNEQF
d_call: TRBD2; cdr3_length: 13; v_call: TRBV4-2; cdr3_aa: ASSQDGTSAETQY
d_call: -; cdr3_length: 11; v_call: TRBV7-9; cdr3_aa: ASSLALGTEAF
d_call: -; cdr3_length: 15; v_call: TRBV7-6; cdr3_aa: ASSPNSGTKMNTEAF
d_call: -; cdr3_length: 13; v_call: TRBV7-2; cdr3_aa: ASSTARARTDTQY
d_call: TRBD1; cdr3_length: 11; v_call: TRBV18; cdr3_aa: ASSLDRGETQY
d_call: TRBD2; cdr3_length: 13; v_call: TRBV5-1; cdr3_aa: ASSTPGLASNEQF
d_call: -; cdr3_length: 9; v_call: TRBV10-3; cdr3_aa: ATAANTEAF
d_call: -; cdr3_length: 12; v_call: TRBV7-9; cdr3_aa: AIGEGSGYYGYT
d_call: -; cdr3_length: 12; v_call: TRBV19; cdr3_aa: ASSREGLQETQY
d_call: -; cdr3_length: 10; v_call: TRBV28; cdr3_aa: ASSPDRYEQY
d_call: TRBD2; cdr3_length: 13; v_call: TRBV5-1; cdr3_aa: ASSPQGLAEETQY
d_call: -; cdr3_length: 12; v_call: TRBV15; cdr3_aa: ATSRDLGQWAQY
d_call: -; cdr3_length: 14; v_call: TRBV5-1; cdr3_aa: ASSLGQQAQADGYT
d_call: -; cdr3_length: 10; v_call: TRBV21-1; cdr3_aa: ASRHEGYGYT
d_call: -; cdr3_length: 12; v_call: TRBV6-1; cdr3_aa: ASTGQLSTDTQY
d_call: -; cdr3_length: 13; v_call: TRBV5-1; cdr3_aa: ASSVTALSNYGYT
d_call: -; cdr3_length: 13; v_call: TRBV2; cdr3_aa: ASSGRPPPSDEQY
d_call: -; cdr3_length: 11; v_call: TRBV13; cdr3_aa: ASSLWHIPEAF
d_call: TRBD2; cdr3_length: 14; v_call: TRBV5-6; cdr3_aa: ASSRPGLAELYEQY
d_call: -; cdr3_length: 14; v_call: TRBV28; cdr3_aa: ASSPRGRAANEKLF
d_call: -; cdr3_length: 15; v_call: TRBV4-1; cdr3_aa: ASSQDQAPAAGNTIY
d_call: -; cdr3_length: 12; v_call: TRBV2; cdr3_aa: ASKFLAGNYGYT
d_call: -; cdr3_length: 12; v_call: TRBV6-5; cdr3_aa: ASSLTGTNTEAF
d_call: -; cdr3_length: 8; v_call: TRBV19; cdr3_aa: ASSDRKAF